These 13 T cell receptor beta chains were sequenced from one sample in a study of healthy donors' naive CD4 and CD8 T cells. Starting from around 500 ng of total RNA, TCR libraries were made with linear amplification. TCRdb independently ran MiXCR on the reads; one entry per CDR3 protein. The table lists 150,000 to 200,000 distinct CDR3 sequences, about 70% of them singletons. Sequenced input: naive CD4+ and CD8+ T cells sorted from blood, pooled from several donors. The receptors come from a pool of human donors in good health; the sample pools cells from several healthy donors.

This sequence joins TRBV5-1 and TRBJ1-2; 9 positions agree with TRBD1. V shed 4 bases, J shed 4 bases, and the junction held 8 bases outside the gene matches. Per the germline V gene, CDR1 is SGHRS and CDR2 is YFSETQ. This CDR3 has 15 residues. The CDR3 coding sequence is TGCGCCAGCAGCGCCGGACAGGGGCCGGTCTATGGCTACACCTTC. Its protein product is CASSAGQGPVYGYTF.

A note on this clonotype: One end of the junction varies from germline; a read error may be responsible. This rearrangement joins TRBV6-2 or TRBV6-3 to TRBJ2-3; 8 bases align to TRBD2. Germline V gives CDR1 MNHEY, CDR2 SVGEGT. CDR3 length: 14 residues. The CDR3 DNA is TGTGCCAGCAGCGAGGGACTAGTCACAAATACGCAGTATTTT. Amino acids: CASSEGLVTNTQYF.

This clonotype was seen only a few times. As DNA, the CDR3 is TGCAGCGCTATAGCGGGTGAGCCAGATACGCAGTATTTT. This translates into CSAIAGEPDTQYF. This chain connects TRBV29-1 to TRBJ2-3; TRBD2 matches 7 bases. There are 13 residues in the CDR3. Unmatched junction bases numbered 8, after V lost 7 bases and J lost 4 bases. Germline CDR1 reads SQVTM; CDR2 reads ANQGSEA.

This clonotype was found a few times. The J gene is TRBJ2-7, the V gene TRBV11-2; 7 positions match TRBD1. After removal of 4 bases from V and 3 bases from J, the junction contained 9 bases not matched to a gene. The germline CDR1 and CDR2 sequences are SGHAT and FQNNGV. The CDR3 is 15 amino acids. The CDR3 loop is CASSSQGELGYEQYF. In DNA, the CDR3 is TGTGCCAGCAGCTCCCAGGGGGAACTGGGCTACGAGCAGTACTTC.

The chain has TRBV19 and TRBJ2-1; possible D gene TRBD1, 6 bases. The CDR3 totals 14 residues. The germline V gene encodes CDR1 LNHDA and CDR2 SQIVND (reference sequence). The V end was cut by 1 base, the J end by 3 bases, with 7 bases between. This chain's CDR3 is CASSIGGHYNEQFF. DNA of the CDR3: TGTGCCAGTAGTATAGGGGGGCACTACAATGAGCAGTTCTTC.

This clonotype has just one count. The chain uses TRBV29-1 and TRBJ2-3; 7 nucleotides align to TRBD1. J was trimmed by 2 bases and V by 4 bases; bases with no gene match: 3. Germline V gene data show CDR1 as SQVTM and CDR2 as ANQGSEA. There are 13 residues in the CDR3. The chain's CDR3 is CSVVGQITDTQYF. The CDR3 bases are TGCAGCGTTGTGGGACAGATCACAGATACGCAGTATTTT.

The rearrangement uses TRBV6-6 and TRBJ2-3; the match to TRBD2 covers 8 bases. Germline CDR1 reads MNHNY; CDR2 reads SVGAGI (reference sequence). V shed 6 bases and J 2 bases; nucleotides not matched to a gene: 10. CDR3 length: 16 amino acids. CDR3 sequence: CASSPTSGLNTDTQYF. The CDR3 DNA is TGTGCCAGCAGCCCCACTAGCGGCCTGAACACAGATACGCAGTATTTT.

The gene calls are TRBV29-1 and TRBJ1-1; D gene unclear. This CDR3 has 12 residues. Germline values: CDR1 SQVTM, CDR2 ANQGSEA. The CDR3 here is CAGPGNNTEAFF. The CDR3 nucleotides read TGCGCCGGTCCGGGAAATAACACTGAAGCTTTCTTT.

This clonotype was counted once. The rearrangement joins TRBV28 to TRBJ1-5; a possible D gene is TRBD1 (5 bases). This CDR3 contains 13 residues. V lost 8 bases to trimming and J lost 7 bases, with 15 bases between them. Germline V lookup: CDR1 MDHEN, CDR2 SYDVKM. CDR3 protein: CASLRDSWQPQHF. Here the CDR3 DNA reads TGTGCCAGCCTCCGGGACTCTTGGCAGCCCCAGCATTTT.

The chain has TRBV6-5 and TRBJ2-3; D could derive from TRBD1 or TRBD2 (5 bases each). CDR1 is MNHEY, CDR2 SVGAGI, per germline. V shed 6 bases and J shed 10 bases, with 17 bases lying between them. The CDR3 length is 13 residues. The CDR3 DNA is TGTGCCAGCAGCAAATCAGGGTTCGGGGCGCAGTATTTT. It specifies CASSKSGFGAQYF.

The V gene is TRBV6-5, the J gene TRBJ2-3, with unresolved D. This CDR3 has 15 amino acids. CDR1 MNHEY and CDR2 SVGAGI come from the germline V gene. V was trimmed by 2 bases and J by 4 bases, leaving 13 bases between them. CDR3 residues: CASSYRRQHPDTQYF. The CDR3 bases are TGTGCCAGCAGTTACCGAAGGCAGCATCCAGATACGCAGTATTTT.

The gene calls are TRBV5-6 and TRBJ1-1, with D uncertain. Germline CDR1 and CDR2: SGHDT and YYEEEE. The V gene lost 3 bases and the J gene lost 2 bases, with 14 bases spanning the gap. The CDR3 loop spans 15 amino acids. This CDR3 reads CASSSYGIINTEAFF. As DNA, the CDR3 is TGTGCCAGCAGCTCATACGGGATTATCAACACTGAAGCTTTCTTT.

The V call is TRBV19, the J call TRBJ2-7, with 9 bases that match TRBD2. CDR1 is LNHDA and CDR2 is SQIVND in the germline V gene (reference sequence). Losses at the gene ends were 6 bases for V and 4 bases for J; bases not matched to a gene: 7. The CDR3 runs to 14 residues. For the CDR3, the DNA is TGTGCCAGTAGCCGACTAGCGGACCTTTACGAGCAGTACTTC. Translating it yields CASSRLADLYEQYF. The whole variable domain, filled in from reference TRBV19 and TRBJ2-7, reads DGGITQSPKYLFRKEGQNVTLSCEQNLNHDAMYWYRQDPGQGLRLIYYSQIVNDFQKGDIAEGYSVSREKKESFPLTVTSAQKNPTAFYLCASSRLADLYEQYFGPGTRLTVT.